These 9 T cell receptor beta chains share one sample of origin, sequenced in a study of blood T cell repertoires in COVID-19. Repertoires were generated with immunoSEQ multiplex PCR, while TCRdb's copy carries only in-frame clones and drops some. The sample lists hundreds of thousands of clones; about 90% were seen once. The sample consisted of peripheral blood. The receptors were sampled from a man younger than 35 with COVID-19, enrolled during active disease.

The chain is built from TRBV7-8 and TRBJ1-1; perhaps TRBD1 as D (5 bases). Trimming stripped 3 bases from V and 4 bases from J, with 12 bases between. CDR3 length equals 14 residues. Germline V gene data show CDR1 as SGHVS and CDR2 as FQNEAQ. This CDR3 is CASSFRTPGTEAFF. CDR3 bases: TGTGCCAGCAGCTTTCGGACACCCGGCACTGAAGCTTTCTTT.

V usage is TRBV6-5 and J usage is TRBJ2-1, with 7 bases aligning to TRBD1. The CDR3 runs 14 residues. V was pared by 7 bases and J by 8 bases, with 11 bases of the junction left unmatched. Germline CDR1 MNHEY, CDR2 SVGAGI. DNA of the CDR3: TGTGCCAGCATCGACAGGGTAGGTGGCTATGAGCAGTTCTTC. Translated: CASIDRVGGYEQFF.

V usage is TRBV7-8 and J usage is TRBJ2-2; 7 bases agree with TRBD2. CDR3 length equals 16 residues. Looked up from germline, CDR1 is SGHVS and CDR2 is FQNEAQ. V shed 3 bases, J shed 2 bases, and the junction held 6 bases outside the gene matches. The CDR3 spells CASSLRSGVNTGELFF. In DNA form, the CDR3 reads TGTGCCAGCAGCTTGAGAAGCGGGGTAAACACCGGGGAGCTGTTTTTT.

The chain carries TRBV2 and TRBJ1-5, with a possible D match to TRBD1 (6 bases). Trimming took 7 bases from V and 4 from J, leaving 17 bases between them. Germline assignment: CDR1 SNHLY and CDR2 FYNNEI. This CDR3 spans 15 amino acids. The CDR3 nucleotides read TGTGCCAGCACCGCGGGGGGAGGGGGGAATCAGCCCCAGCATTTT. Translated, it gives CASTAGGGGNQPQHF.

The CDR3 nucleotides are TGTGCCAGCAATATGGGGGCACGACAAGATACGCAGTATTTT. Its translation: CASNMGARQDTQYF. This chain links TRBV9 with TRBJ2-3; D might be TRBD1 (6 bases). CDR3 size: 14 residues. Germline V gene sequence: CDR1 SGDLS, CDR2 YYNGEE. V dropped 6 bases and J dropped 5 bases, with 16 bases sitting between them.

The chain uses TRBV27 and TRBJ2-2; the D is unclear. Trimming took 0 bases from V and 6 from J, leaving 8 bases between them. This CDR3 has 14 residues. The V gene's germline CDR1 is MNHEY and CDR2 SMNVEV (reference sequence). The CDR3 is CASSLSSPAGELFF. The CDR3 coding sequence is TGTGCCAGCAGTTTATCAAGCCCCGCCGGGGAGCTGTTTTTT.

CDR3 bases: TGCGCCAGCAGTGAGTGGGGCGGGGGGAGTCAAGAGACCCAGTACTTC. It codes for CASSEWGGGSQETQYF. The V and J genes are TRBV10-2 and TRBJ2-5, with 8 bases aligning to TRBD2. CDR1 is WSHSY, CDR2 SAAADI, per germline. Germline trimming cut 1 base from V and 2 bases from J; bases unmatched to any gene: 6. This CDR3 region has 16 residues.

This sequence joins TRBV25-1 and TRBJ2-7; 7 bases are shared with TRBD1. Losses at the gene ends were 5 bases for V and 3 bases for J; bases not matched to a gene: 7. The germline CDR1 and CDR2 sequences are MGHDK and SYGVNS. The CDR3 length is 14 residues. CDR3 DNA: TGTGCCAGCAGTCTACAGGGGTCCTTCTACGAGCAGTACTTC. It encodes CASSLQGSFYEQYF.

The V gene is TRBV5-1, the J gene TRBJ2-5; no clear D. Deletions cut 3 bases from V and 5 bases from J, with 11 bases between. The CDR3 is 13 amino acids. From germline, CDR1 is SGHRS and CDR2 YFSETQ. In DNA, the CDR3 is TGCGCCAGCAGCTGGCAGGTTCCGGAGACCCAGTACTTC. Its protein is CASSWQVPETQYF.